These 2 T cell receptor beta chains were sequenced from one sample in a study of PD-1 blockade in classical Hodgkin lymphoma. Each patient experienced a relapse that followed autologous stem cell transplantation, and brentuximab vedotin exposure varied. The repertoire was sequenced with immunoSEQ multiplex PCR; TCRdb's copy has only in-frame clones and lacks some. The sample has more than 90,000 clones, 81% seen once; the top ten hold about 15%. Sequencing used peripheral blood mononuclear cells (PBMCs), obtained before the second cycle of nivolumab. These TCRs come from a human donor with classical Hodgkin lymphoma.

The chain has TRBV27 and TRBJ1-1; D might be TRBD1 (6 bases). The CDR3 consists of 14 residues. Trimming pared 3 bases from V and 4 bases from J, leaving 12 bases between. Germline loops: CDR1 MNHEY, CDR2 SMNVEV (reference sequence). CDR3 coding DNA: TGTGCCAGCAGTTTTCTAAGAGGGGGCACTGAAGCTTTCTTT. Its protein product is CASSFLRGGTEAFF.

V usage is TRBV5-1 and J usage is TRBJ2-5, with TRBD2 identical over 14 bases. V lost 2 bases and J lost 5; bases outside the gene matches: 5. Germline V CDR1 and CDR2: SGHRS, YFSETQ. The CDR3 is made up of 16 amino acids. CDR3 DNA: TGCGCCAGCAGCTTAGGACTAGCGGGAGGCGGGGAGACCCAGTACTTC. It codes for CASSLGLAGGGETQYF. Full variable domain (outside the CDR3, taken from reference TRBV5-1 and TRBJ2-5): KAGVTQTPRYLIKTRGQQVTLSCSPISGHRSVSWYQQTPGQGLQFLFEYFSETQRNKGNFPGRFSGRQFSNSRSEMNVSTLELGDSALYLCASSLGLAGGGETQYFGPGTRLLVL.